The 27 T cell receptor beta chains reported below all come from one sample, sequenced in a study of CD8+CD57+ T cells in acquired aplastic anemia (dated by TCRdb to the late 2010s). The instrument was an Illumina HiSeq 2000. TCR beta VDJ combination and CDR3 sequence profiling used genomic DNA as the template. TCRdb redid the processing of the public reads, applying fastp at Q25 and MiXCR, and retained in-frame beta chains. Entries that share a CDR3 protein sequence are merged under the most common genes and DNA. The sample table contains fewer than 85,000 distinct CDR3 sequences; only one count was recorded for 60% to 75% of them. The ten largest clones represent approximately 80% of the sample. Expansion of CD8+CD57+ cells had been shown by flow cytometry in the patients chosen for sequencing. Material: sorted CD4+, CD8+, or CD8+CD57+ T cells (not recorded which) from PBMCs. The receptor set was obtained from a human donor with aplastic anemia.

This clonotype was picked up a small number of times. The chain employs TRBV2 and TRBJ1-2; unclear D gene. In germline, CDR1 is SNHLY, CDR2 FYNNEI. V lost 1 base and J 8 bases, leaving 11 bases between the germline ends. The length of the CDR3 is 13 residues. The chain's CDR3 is CASSEESRVGYTF. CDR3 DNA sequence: TGTGCCAGCAGTGAAGAATCGCGAGTGGGCTACACCTTC.

In DNA, the CDR3 is TGTGCCACCAGCGCGAGGCGGTTAGGAGAGACCCAGTACTTC. This encodes CATSARRLGETQYF. This sequence joins TRBV24-1 and TRBJ2-5; D not resolved. The germline V and J ends were trimmed by 7 bases and 4 bases, with 15 bases remaining between them. The CDR3 is made up of 14 amino acids. Looked up from germline, CDR1 is KGHDR and CDR2 is SFDVKD.

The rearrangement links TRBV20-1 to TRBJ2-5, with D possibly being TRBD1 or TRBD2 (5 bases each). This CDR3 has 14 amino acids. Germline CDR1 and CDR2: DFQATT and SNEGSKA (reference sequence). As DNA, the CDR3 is TGCAGCCTTAGAGACCACAACGATGGGGGGACCCAGTACTTC. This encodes CSLRDHNDGGTQYF.

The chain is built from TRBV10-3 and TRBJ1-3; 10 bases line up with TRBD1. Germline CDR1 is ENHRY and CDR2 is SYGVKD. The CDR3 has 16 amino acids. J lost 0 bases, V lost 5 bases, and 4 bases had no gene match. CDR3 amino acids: CAISKTGGGSGNTIYF. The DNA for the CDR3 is TGTGCCATCAGTAAGACAGGGGGCGGCTCTGGAAACACCATATATTTT.

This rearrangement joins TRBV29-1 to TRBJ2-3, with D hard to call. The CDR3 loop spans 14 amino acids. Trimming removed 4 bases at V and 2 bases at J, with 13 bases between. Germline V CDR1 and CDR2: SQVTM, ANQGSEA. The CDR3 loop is CSVGSPESTDTQYF. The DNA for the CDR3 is TGCAGCGTTGGGTCCCCGGAATCCACAGATACGCAGTATTTT.

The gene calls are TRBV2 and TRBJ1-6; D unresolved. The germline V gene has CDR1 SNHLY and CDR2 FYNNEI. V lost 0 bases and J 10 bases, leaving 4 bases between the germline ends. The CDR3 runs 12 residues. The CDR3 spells CASSEARSPLHF. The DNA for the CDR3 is TGTGCCAGCAGTGAAGCTCGATCACCCCTCCACTTT.

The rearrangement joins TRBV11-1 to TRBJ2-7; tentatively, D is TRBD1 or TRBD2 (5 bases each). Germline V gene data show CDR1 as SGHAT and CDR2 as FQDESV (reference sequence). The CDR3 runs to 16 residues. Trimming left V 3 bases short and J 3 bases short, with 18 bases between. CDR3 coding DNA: TGTGCCAGCAGCTTTTCCCCGGGGCAAAGGGTCTACGAGCAGTACTTC. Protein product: CASSFSPGQRVYEQYF.

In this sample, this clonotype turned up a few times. The CDR3 protein is CASKGQLNTEAFF. CDR3 coding DNA: TGTGCCAGTAAGGGACAGCTGAACACTGAAGCTTTCTTT. This rearrangement joins TRBV19 to TRBJ1-1, with 7 bases lining up with TRBD1. Germline values: CDR1 LNHDA, CDR2 SQIVND (reference sequence). V was clipped by 7 bases and J by 0 bases; unmatched bases: 2. The CDR3 sequence is 13 residues long.

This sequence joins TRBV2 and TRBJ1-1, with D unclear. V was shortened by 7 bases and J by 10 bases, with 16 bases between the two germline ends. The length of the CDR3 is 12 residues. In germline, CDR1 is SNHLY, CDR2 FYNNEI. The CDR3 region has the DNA TGTGCCAGCACTCCTGGCCTCGGACGAGCTTTCTTT. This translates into CASTPGLGRAFF.

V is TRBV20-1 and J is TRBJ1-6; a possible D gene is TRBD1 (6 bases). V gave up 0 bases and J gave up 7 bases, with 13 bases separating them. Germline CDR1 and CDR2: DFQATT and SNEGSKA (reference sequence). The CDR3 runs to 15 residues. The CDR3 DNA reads TGCAGTGCTAGAGATCGGCAGGGGATAAATTCACCCCTCCACTTT. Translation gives CSARDRQGINSPLHF.

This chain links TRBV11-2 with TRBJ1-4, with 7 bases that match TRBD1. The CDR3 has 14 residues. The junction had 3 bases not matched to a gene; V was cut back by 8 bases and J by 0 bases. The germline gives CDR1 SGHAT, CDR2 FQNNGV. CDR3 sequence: CASRTGATNEKLFF. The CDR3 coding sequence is TGTGCCAGCCGGACAGGTGCAACTAATGAAAAACTGTTTTTT.

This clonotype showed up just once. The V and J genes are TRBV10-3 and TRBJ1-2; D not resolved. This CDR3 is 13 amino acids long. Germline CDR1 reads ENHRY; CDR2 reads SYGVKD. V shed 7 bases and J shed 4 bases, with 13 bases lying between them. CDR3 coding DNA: TGTGCCATCATGGGTTACACTAGCTATGGCTACACCTTC. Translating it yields CAIMGYTSYGYTF.

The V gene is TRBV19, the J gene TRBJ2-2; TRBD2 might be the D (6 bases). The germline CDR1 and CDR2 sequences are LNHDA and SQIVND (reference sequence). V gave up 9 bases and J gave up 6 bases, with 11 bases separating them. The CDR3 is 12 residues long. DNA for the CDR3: TGTGCCAGCCGGGAGTCTGCCGGGGAGCTGTTTTTT. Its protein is CASRESAGELFF.

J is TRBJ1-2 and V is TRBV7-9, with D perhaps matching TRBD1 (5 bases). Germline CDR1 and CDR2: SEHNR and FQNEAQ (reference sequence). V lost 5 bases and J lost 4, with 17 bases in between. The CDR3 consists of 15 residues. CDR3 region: CASSPNQGVSYGYTF. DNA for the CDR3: TGTGCCAGCAGCCCAAACCAGGGTGTATCCTATGGCTACACCTTC.

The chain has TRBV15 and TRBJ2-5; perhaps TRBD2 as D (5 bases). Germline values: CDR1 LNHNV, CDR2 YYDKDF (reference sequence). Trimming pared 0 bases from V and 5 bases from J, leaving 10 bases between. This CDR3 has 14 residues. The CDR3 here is CATSRELGVETQYF. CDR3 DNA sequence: TGTGCCACCAGCAGAGAACTAGGCGTGGAGACCCAGTACTTC.

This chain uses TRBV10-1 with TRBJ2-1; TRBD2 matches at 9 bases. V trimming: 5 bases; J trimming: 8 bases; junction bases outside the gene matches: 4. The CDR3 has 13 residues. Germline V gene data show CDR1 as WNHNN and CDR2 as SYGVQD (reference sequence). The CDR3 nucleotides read TGCGCCAGCAGTCCCCAGCGGGAGGATGAGCAGTTCTTC. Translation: CASSPQREDEQFF.

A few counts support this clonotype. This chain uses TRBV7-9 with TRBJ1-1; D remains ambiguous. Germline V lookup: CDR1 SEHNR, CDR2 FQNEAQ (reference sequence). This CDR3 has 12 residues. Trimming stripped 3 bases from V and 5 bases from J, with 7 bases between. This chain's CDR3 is CASSFAGTEAFF. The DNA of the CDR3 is TGTGCCAGCAGCTTCGCTGGGACTGAAGCTTTCTTT.

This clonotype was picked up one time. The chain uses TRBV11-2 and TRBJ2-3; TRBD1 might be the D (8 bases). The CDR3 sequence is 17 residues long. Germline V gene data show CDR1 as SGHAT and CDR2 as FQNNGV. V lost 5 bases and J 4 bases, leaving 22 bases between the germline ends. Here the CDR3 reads CASSLSWRQGRADTQYF. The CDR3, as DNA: TGTGCCAGCAGCCTCAGCTGGCGACAGGGGAGGGCAGATACGCAGTATTTT.

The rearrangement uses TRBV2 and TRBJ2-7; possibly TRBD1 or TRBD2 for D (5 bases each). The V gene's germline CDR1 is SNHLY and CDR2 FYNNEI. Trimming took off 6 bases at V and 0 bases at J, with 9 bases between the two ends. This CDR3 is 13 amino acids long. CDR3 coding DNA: TGTGCCAGCAGCCGGGACCGCTCCTACGAGCAGTACTTC. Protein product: CASSRDRSYEQYF.

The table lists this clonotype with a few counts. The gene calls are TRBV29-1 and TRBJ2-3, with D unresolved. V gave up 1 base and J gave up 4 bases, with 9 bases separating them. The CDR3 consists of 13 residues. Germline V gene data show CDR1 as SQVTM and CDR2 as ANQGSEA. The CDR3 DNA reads TGCAGCGTTGAAGCCCCCGGAGCAGATACGCAGTATTTT. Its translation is CSVEAPGADTQYF.

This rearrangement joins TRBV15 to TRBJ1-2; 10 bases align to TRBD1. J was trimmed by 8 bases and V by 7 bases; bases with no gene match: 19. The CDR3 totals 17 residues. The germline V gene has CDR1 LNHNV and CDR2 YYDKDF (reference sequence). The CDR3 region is CATTPGDRGFRAEGYTF. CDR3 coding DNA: TGTGCCACCACTCCCGGGGACAGGGGATTTCGCGCCGAGGGCTACACCTTC.

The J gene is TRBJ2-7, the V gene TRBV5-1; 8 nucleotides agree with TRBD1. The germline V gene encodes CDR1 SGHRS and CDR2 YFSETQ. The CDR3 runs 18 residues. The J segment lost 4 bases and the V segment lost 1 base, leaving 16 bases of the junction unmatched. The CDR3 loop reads CASSLSGRGRIGTYEQYF. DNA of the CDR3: TGCGCCAGCAGCTTGTCGGGCAGGGGGCGCATTGGGACGTACGAGCAGTACTTC.

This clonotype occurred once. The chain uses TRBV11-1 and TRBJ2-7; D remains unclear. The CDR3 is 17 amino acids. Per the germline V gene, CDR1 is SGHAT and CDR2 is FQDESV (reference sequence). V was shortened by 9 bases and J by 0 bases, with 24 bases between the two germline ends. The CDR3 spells CARADRRWNCRSYEQYF. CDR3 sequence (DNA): TGTGCCAGGGCGGACCGCCGTTGGAACTGCCGCTCCTACGAGCAGTACTTC.

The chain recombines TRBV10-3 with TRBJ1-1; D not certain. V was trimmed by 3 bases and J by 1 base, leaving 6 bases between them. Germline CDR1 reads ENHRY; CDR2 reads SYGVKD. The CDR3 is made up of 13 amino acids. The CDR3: CAISDFENTEAFF. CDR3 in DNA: TGTGCCATCAGTGATTTCGAGAACACTGAAGCTTTCTTT.

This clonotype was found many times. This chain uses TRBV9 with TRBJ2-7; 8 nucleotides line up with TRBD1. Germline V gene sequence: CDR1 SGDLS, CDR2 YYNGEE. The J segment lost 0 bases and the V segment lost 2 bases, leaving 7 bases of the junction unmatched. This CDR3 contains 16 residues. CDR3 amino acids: CASSVGGTGISYEQYF. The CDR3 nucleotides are TGTGCCAGCAGCGTTGGGGGGACAGGCATCTCCTACGAGCAGTACTTC.

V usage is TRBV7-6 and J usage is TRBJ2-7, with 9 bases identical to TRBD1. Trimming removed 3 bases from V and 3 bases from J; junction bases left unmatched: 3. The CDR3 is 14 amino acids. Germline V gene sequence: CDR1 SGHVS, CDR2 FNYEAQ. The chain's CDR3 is CASSLGTGLYEQYF. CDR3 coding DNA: TGTGCCAGCAGCTTGGGGACAGGGCTCTACGAGCAGTACTTC.

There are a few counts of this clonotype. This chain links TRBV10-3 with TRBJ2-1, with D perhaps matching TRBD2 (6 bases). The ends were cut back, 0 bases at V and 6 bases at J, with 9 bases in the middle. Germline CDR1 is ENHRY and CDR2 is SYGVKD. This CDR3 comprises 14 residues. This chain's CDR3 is CAISESGGVNEQFF. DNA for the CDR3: TGTGCCATCAGTGAGTCGGGGGGAGTCAATGAGCAGTTCTTC.